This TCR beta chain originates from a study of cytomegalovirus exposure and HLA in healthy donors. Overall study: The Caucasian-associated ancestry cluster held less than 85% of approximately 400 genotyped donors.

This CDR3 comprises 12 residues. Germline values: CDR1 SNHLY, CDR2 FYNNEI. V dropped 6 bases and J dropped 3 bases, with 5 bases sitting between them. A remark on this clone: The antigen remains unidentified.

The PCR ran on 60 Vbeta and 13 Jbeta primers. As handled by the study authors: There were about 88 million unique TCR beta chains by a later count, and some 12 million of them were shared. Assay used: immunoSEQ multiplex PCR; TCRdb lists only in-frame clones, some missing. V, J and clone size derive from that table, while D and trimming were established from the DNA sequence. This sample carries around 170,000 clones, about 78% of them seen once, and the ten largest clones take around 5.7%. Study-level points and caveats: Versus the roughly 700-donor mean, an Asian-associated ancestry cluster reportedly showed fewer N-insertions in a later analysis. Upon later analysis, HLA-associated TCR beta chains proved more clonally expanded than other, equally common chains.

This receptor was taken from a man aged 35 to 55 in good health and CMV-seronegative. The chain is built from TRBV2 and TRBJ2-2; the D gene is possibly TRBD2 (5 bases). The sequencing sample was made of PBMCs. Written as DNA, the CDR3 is TGTGCCAGCAGGGAGGACACCGGGGAGCTGTTTTTT. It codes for CASREDTGELFF.